The 31 T cell receptor beta chains given below trace back to one sample, sequenced in a study of neurological immune-mediated disorders. TCRdb processed the 5' RACE reads anew with MiXCR; each CDR3 protein has one entry. This sample has around 27,000 distinct CDR3 sequences; more than 14% occur once, and the top ten carry 27%. The sample comprised PBMCs. All receptors come from a man aged 65-85 years in good health.

This clonotype was counted many times. This chain links TRBV6-2 or TRBV6-3 with TRBJ2-2; D is unresolved. Germline V gene data show CDR1 as MNHEY and CDR2 as SVGEGT. CDR3 length: 14 amino acids. The ends were cut back, 10 bases at V and 1 base at J, with 13 bases in the middle. This CDR3 reads CAIRKQLNTGELFF. CDR3 sequence (DNA): TGTGCCATTCGTAAGCAACTGAACACCGGGGAGCTGTTTTTT.

This clonotype was detected ten times or more. The gene calls are TRBV4-3 and TRBJ1-1, with a tentative D call TRBD1 (6 bases). Germline V gene data show CDR1 as LGHNA and CDR2 as YSLEER. V was cut by 0 bases and J by 7 bases, with 15 bases left in between. There are 15 residues in the CDR3. CDR3 amino acids: CASSQDNRVRGEAFF. CDR3 in DNA: TGCGCCAGCAGCCAAGATAACAGGGTCAGGGGTGAAGCTTTCTTT.

The sample holds many counts of this clonotype. This chain links TRBV12-3 or TRBV12-4 with TRBJ1-1; 11 nucleotides match TRBD1. V trimming: 5 bases; J trimming: 5 bases; junction bases outside the gene matches: 10. The CDR3 contains 16 residues. CDR3 sequence: CASSPTPGQGVTEAFF. The CDR3 DNA reads as TGTGCCAGCAGTCCAACACCGGGACAGGGGGTAACTGAAGCTTTCTTT.

This clonotype was detected ten times or more. The chain employs TRBV20-1 and TRBJ1-5; 7 bases match TRBD1. After removal of 6 bases from V and 2 bases from J, the junction contained 4 bases not matched to a gene. Germline values: CDR1 DFQATT, CDR2 SNEGSKA (reference sequence). This CDR3 region has 13 residues. This chain's CDR3 is CSAHTGGNQPQHF. The DNA for the CDR3 is TGCAGTGCCCATACAGGGGGCAATCAGCCCCAGCATTTT.

This clonotype was recorded at least ten times. The chain uses TRBV7-9 and TRBJ2-5, with D possibly matching TRBD2 (5 bases). Trimming took off 5 bases at V and 7 bases at J, with 8 bases between the two ends. Germline V CDR1 and CDR2: SEHNR, FQNEAQ (reference sequence). The CDR3 totals 11 residues. CDR3 region: CASSTRGTQYF. DNA for the CDR3: TGTGCCAGCAGCACCCGGGGGACCCAGTACTTC. The variable domain in full, with the rest retrieved from reference TRBV7-9 and TRBJ2-5, is DTGVSQNPRHKITKRGQNVTFRCDPISEHNRLYWYRQTLGQGPEFLTYFQNEAQLEKSRLLSDRFSAERPKGSFSTLEIQRTEQGDSAMYLCASSTRGTQYFGPGTRLLVL.

This clonotype rates as medium-sized. DNA of the CDR3: TGTGCCAGCAGCTCGACCGGGACCGACGGGACCGGGGAGCTGTTTTTT. It yields the protein CASSSTGTDGTGELFF. This chain links TRBV12-3 or TRBV12-4 with TRBJ2-2; D tentatively fits TRBD1 or TRBD2 (5 bases each). V gave up 6 bases and J gave up 5 bases, with 19 bases separating them. The CDR3 runs 16 residues.

As regards this clonotype: This sequence may be a read error, since a much larger clone differs from it by one base. This chain links TRBV20-1 with TRBJ2-2, with 12 nucleotides matching TRBD2. Per the germline V gene, CDR1 is DFQATT and CDR2 is SNEGSKA (reference sequence). Unmatched junction bases numbered 6, after V lost 3 bases and J lost 7 bases. The CDR3 is made up of 15 amino acids. CDR3 in amino acids: CSASGLAGLGGELFF. The CDR3 DNA sequence: TGCAGTGCTAGTGGACTAGCGGGGTTGGGCGGGGAGCTGTTTTTT.

This clonotype was seen ten or more times. The chain employs TRBV15 and TRBJ1-2, with TRBD1 matching 7 bases. Germline V gene lookup returns CDR1 LNHNV and CDR2 YYDKDF (reference sequence). V lost 3 bases and J lost 2; bases outside the gene matches: 3. The CDR3 contains 14 residues. The CDR3 region is CATSRVQGNYGYTF. CDR3 sequence (DNA): TGTGCCACCAGCAGGGTACAGGGGAACTATGGCTACACCTTC.

Within the sample, this clonotype is medium-sized (0.01 to 0.1%). The chain couples TRBV10-3 to TRBJ2-7; D is unclear. Germline-derived CDR1 and CDR2 are ENHRY and SYGVKD. There are 13 residues in the CDR3. Trimming cost V 10 bases and J 1 base, with 14 bases left between them. DNA of the CDR3: TGTGCCACCGCAATTGGGGTTTCCTACGAGCAGTACTTC. Its translation is CATAIGVSYEQYF.

The rearrangement joins TRBV20-1 to TRBJ2-7; D is unclear. V lost 3 bases, J lost 5 bases, and 17 bases lay in between. In germline, CDR1 is DFQATT, CDR2 SNEGSKA (reference sequence). CDR3 length: 14 residues. This chain's CDR3 is CSASKSLLLDEQYF. The CDR3 coding sequence is TGCAGTGCTAGTAAGTCGTTGTTGTTGGACGAGCAGTACTTC.

The chain couples TRBV5-5 to TRBJ1-2; no clear D gene. The V gene lost 0 bases and the J gene lost 4 bases, with 16 bases spanning the gap. The CDR3 contains 16 residues. Germline V lookup: CDR1 SGHKS, CDR2 YYEKEE (reference sequence). CDR3 in amino acids: CASSLGVRTELYGYTF. In DNA form, the CDR3 reads TGTGCCAGCAGCTTGGGTGTCCGGACTGAACTCTATGGCTACACCTTC.

This clonotype was counted ten times or more. The rearrangement links TRBV5-1 to TRBJ2-1; possible D gene TRBD2, 5 bases. Trimming left V 0 bases short and J 7 bases short, with 8 bases between. Per the germline V gene, CDR1 is SGHRS and CDR2 is YFSETQ. The CDR3 runs to 13 residues. The CDR3 bases are TGCGCCAGCAGCTTGGGATCGGGAAATGAGCAGTTCTTC. As protein: CASSLGSGNEQFF.

As regards this clonotype: It may be a read error: a sequence one base away is much more abundant. J is TRBJ1-1 and V is TRBV28; D is perhaps TRBD1 (6 bases). This CDR3 spans 13 amino acids. Germline CDR1 MDHEN, CDR2 SYDVKM. Deletions cut 7 bases from V and 5 bases from J, with 14 bases between. CDR3 DNA: TGTGCCAGCACCCGACAGGTGATGACTGAAGCTTTCTTT. Its protein is CASTRQVMTEAFF. The complete variable domain, with remaining parts taken from reference TRBV28 and TRBJ1-1, reads DVKVTQSSRYLVKRTGEKVFLECVQDMDHENMFWYRQDPGLGLRLIYFSYDVKMKEKGDIPEGYSVSREKKERFSLILESASTNQTSMYLCASTRQVMTEAFFGQGTRLTVV.

V usage is TRBV7-9 and J usage is TRBJ2-1, with D possibly TRBD1 on 6 matching bases. The germline V gene has CDR1 SEHNR and CDR2 FQNEAQ (reference sequence). The V end was cut by 1 base, the J end by 8 bases, with 9 bases between. The CDR3 loop spans 13 amino acids. CDR3 amino acids: CASSLESGDEQFF. The DNA of the CDR3 is TGTGCCAGCAGCTTAGAATCAGGGGATGAGCAGTTCTTC. Full variable domain (rest looked up from reference TRBV7-9 and TRBJ2-1): DTGVSQNPRHKITKRGQNVTFRCDPISEHNRLYWYRQTLGQGPEFLTYFQNEAQLEKSRLLSDRFSAERPKGSFSTLEIQRTEQGDSAMYLCASSLESGDEQFFGPGTRLTVL.

This clonotype was seen ten or more times. This sequence joins TRBV5-1 and TRBJ1-1; D gene ambiguous. The length of the CDR3 is 15 residues. The germline V and J ends were trimmed by 4 bases and 6 bases, with 19 bases remaining between them. CDR1 and CDR2 from the germline V gene are SGHRS and YFSETQ. CDR3 protein: CASSRELTGSAEAFF. The CDR3 DNA sequence: TGCGCCAGCAGCAGGGAATTGACGGGCAGCGCTGAAGCTTTCTTT.

The sample holds many counts of this clonotype. The rearrangement uses TRBV6-2 or TRBV6-3 and TRBJ1-5, with a weak D call TRBD1 (5 bases). Germline V CDR1 and CDR2: MNHEY, SVGEGT. V lost 4 bases and J 3 bases, leaving 16 bases between the germline ends. The CDR3 covers 16 residues. The CDR3 nucleotides are TGTGCCAGCAGTTTGTTGGCGGGACCGTTCAATCAGCCCCAGCATTTT. This gives the protein CASSLLAGPFNQPQHF.

This clonotype has at least ten counts. The junction does not match germline at one end; this may be a read error. V gene TRBV12-5 combines with J gene TRBJ2-2, with 7 bases aligning to TRBD2. Looked up from germline, CDR1 is LGHNT and CDR2 is FRNRAP. The CDR3 loop spans 14 amino acids. The CDR3 DNA follows: TGTGCTAGTGGTCTGGTCGGGGGGTACGGGGAGCTGTTTTTT. Amino acid sequence: CASGLVGGYGELFF.

There are many counts of this clonotype. J is TRBJ2-4 and V is TRBV12-3 or TRBV12-4; D is undetermined. The CDR3 is 13 residues long. The V end lost 7 bases, the J end lost 1 base, and 8 bases lay between the germline ends. The CDR3 sequence: CASTLGAKNIQYF. The CDR3 nucleotides are TGTGCCAGCACCCTCGGGGCCAAAAACATTCAGTACTTC.

This clonotype was detected many times. This chain links TRBV28 with TRBJ1-5, with a possible D match to TRBD1 (5 bases). Germline CDR1 MDHEN, CDR2 SYDVKM. This CDR3 comprises 15 residues. V lost 1 base to trimming and J lost 1 base, with 8 bases between them. The CDR3 DNA sequence: TGTGCCAGCAGTTTATCAGACAGCAGCAATCAGCCCCAGCATTTT. Amino acid sequence: CASSLSDSSNQPQHF.

This clonotype showed up many times. The J gene is TRBJ1-6, the V gene TRBV20-1; 8 bases match TRBD1. The length of the CDR3 is 14 residues. Germline V CDR1 and CDR2: DFQATT, SNEGSKA (reference sequence). V shed 3 bases, J shed 9 bases, and the junction held 7 bases outside the gene matches. The CDR3 is CSASPGTGLSPLHF. In nucleotides, the CDR3 is TGCAGTGCTAGCCCCGGGACAGGTCTTTCACCCCTCCACTTT.

The chain combines TRBV5-1 with TRBJ2-5, with D unclear. Trimming cost V 2 bases and J 1 base, with 6 bases left between them. Germline V lookup: CDR1 SGHRS, CDR2 YFSETQ. The CDR3 totals 13 residues. CDR3 nucleotides: TGCGCCAGCAGCTTCGTCGGCCAAGAGACCCAGTACTTC. This codes for CASSFVGQETQYF.

This clonotype was detected ten times or more. The rearrangement links TRBV7-2 to TRBJ1-6, with 7 bases identical to TRBD1. The germline V gene has CDR1 SGHTA and CDR2 FQGNSA. After removal of 2 bases from V and 10 bases from J, the junction contained 5 bases not matched to a gene. The CDR3 covers 14 residues. CDR3 sequence reads: CASSLTNRGSPLHF. CDR3 sequence (DNA): TGTGCCAGCAGCTTAACGAACAGGGGATCACCCCTCCACTTT. Full variable domain (missing parts from reference TRBV7-2 and TRBJ1-6): GAGVSQSPSNKVTEKGKDVELRCDPISGHTALYWYRQSLGQGLEFLIYFQGNSAPDKSGLPSDRFSAERTGGSVSTLTIQRTQQEDSAVYLCASSLTNRGSPLHFGNGTRLTVT.

The rearrangement joins TRBV28 to TRBJ2-3; no firm D call. The CDR3 consists of 12 residues. In germline, CDR1 is MDHEN, CDR2 SYDVKM. The germline V and J ends were trimmed by 5 bases and 4 bases, with 7 bases remaining between them. Here the CDR3 reads CASSPHSDTQYF. CDR3 sequence (DNA): TGTGCCAGCAGTCCCCATTCAGATACGCAGTATTTT.

This clonotype was counted at least ten times. The rearrangement uses TRBV7-2 and TRBJ2-3; TRBD1 matches at 7 bases. Trimming cost V 5 bases and J 4 bases; bases outside gene matches: 9. CDR3 length: 15 amino acids. The V gene's germline CDR1 is SGHTA and CDR2 FQGNSA. The CDR3 nucleotides read TGTGCCAGCAGCGCCTACGGGACAGTTGCAGATACGCAGTATTTT. Its translation is CASSAYGTVADTQYF.

This clonotype was counted ten times or more. V and J are TRBV4-3 and TRBJ1-2; D is unclear. CDR1 is LGHNA and CDR2 is YSLEER in the germline V gene. Trimming removed 1 base from V and 7 bases from J, with 13 bases in between. The CDR3 is 14 amino acids. The CDR3 is CASSQGAWGGGYTF. The CDR3 DNA follows: TGCGCCAGCAGCCAAGGGGCCTGGGGTGGTGGCTACACCTTC.

This clonotype was counted many times. In DNA form, the CDR3 reads TGTGCCAGCAGCGAAATAGCGGGGGGCGCTAGCACAGATACGCAGTATTTT. This translates into CASSEIAGGASTDTQYF. This rearrangement joins TRBV9 to TRBJ2-3; 10 bases fit TRBD2. The V gene end was trimmed by 3 bases and the J gene end by 0 bases; junction bases not matched to a gene: 7. CDR3 length: 17 residues. Germline assignment: CDR1 SGDLS and CDR2 YYNGEE.

This chain uses TRBV7-9 with TRBJ2-1, with D perhaps TRBD1 (5 bases). Germline CDR1 SEHNR, CDR2 FQNEAQ (reference sequence). V was trimmed by 4 bases and J by 10 bases, leaving 14 bases between them. This CDR3 is built from 13 residues. The DNA of the CDR3 is TGTGCCAGCAGCTCAATTCAACAGGTAGAGCAGTTCTTC. This gives the protein CASSSIQQVEQFF.

This clonotype was picked up many times. V and J are TRBV5-1 and TRBJ2-7, with TRBD2 as a possible D gene (5 bases). The CDR3 sequence is 13 residues long. V lost 3 bases and J lost 0, with 7 bases in between. CDR1 SGHRS and CDR2 YFSETQ come from the germline V gene. The CDR3 DNA reads as TGCGCCAGCAGCTCGGGGAACTCCTACGAGCAGTACTTC. Encoded protein: CASSSGNSYEQYF.

This clonotype was counted ten times or more. This chain uses TRBV7-2 with TRBJ2-3; 16 bases map to TRBD2. Germline V gene lookup returns CDR1 SGHTA and CDR2 FQGNSA. V dropped 6 bases and J dropped 2; count of bases not matched to a gene: 5. The CDR3 loop spans 17 amino acids. Here the CDR3 reads CASRGLAGGPDTDTQYF. CDR3 DNA: TGTGCCAGCAGGGGACTAGCGGGGGGGCCCGACACAGATACGCAGTATTTT.

In the case of this clonotype: One end of the junction does not line up with germline, which may come from a read error. The CDR3 region is CSDREPAYEQYF. Here the CDR3 DNA reads TGTAGTGATAGAGAGCCAGCCTACGAGCAGTACTTC. The chain combines TRBV20-1 with TRBJ2-7; D ambiguous. There are 12 residues in the CDR3. CDR1 and CDR2 from the germline V gene are DFQATT and SNEGSKA (reference sequence).

At least ten counts were recorded for this clonotype. DNA for the CDR3: TGTGCCAGCCATACGTCCAGGGATGGCTACACCTTC. This translates into CASHTSRDGYTF. The chain recombines TRBV27 with TRBJ1-2, with D tentatively TRBD1 (5 bases). This CDR3 is 12 amino acids long. Trimming pared 8 bases from V and 6 bases from J, leaving 13 bases between. Germline V gene data show CDR1 as MNHEY and CDR2 as SMNVEV (reference sequence).